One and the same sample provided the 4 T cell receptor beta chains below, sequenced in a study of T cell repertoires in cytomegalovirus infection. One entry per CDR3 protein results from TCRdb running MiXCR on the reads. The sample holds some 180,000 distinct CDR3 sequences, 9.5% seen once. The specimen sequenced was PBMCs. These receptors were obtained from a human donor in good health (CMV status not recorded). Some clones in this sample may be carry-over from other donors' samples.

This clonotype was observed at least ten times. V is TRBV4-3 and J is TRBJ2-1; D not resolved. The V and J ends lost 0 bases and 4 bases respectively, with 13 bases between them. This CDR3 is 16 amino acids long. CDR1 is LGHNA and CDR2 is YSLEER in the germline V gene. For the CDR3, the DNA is TGCGCCAGCAGCCAAGATCACGGCGGTACTTACAATGAGCAGTTCTTC. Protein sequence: CASSQDHGGTYNEQFF.

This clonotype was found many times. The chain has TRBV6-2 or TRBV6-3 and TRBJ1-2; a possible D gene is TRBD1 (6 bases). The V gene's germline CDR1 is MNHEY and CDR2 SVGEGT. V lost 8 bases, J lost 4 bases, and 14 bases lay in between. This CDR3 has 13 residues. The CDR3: CASGPGQGYGYTF. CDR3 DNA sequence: TGTGCCAGCGGTCCGGGACAAGGCTATGGCTACACCTTC.

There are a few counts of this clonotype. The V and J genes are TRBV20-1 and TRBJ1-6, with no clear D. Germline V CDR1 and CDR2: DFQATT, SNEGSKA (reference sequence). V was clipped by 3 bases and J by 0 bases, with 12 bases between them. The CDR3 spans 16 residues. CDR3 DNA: TGCAGTGCTAGTTTGGCCGAAAGCTCCTATAATTCACCCCTCCACTTT. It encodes CSASLAESSYNSPLHF.

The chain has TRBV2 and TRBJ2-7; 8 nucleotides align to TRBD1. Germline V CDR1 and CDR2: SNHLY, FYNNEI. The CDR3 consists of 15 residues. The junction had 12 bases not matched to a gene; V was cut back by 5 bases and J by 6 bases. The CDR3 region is CASSTPGTGSAEQYF. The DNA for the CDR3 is TGTGCCAGCAGTACTCCCGGGACAGGTTCGGCCGAGCAGTACTTC.